What follows are 11 T cell receptor beta chains derived from one specimen sequenced in a study of blood T cell repertoires in COVID-19. Generated by immunoSEQ multiplex PCR, the TCRdb table keeps only in-frame clones and is missing some. Of about 190,000 clones listed, 80% to 90% were seen once; the top ten hold about an eighth. Sequencing was carried out using peripheral blood. The source is a woman aged 65 to 85 with COVID-19, enrolled during active disease.

This clone has only a few counts. The V call is TRBV6-5, the J call TRBJ2-7, with 9 positions matching TRBD1. V lost 7 bases and J lost 2; bases outside the gene matches: 9. The germline V gene has CDR1 MNHEY and CDR2 SVGAGI. The CDR3 is 15 residues long. CDR3 nucleotide sequence: TGTGCCAGCAACCCGGGACAGGGTGTAACCTACGAGCAGTACTTC. Amino acids: CASNPGQGVTYEQYF.

J is TRBJ2-3 and V is TRBV28; D is possibly TRBD1 (5 bases). The CDR3 has 16 amino acids. Germline-derived CDR1 and CDR2 are MDHEN and SYDVKM. V lost 4 bases to trimming and J lost 3 bases, with 17 bases between them. The CDR3, as DNA: TGTGCCAGCAGTTCTTGGCAAACTTCAGGGACAGATACGCAGTATTTT. This codes for CASSSWQTSGTDTQYF.

The rearrangement uses TRBV19 and TRBJ2-3, with a weak D call TRBD2 (6 bases). The V and J ends lost 3 bases and 1 base respectively, with 14 bases between them. This CDR3 has 16 residues. Per germline, CDR1 LNHDA and CDR2 SQIVND (reference sequence). CDR3 sequence reads: CASSMGQTGGTDTQYF. The CDR3 coding sequence is TGTGCCAGTAGTATGGGGCAGACGGGGGGCACAGATACGCAGTATTTT.

This clone was counted once. V and J are TRBV6-5 and TRBJ1-4, with a possible D match to TRBD1 (5 bases). This CDR3 has 15 residues. Trimming cost V 2 bases and J 0 bases, with 7 bases left between them. In germline, CDR1 is MNHEY, CDR2 SVGAGI. The CDR3 DNA reads TGTGCCAGCAGTTACGGACAACCAACTAATGAAAAACTGTTTTTT. Its translation is CASSYGQPTNEKLFF.

This rearrangement joins TRBV6-5 to TRBJ1-4; 8 nucleotides agree with TRBD1. Germline-derived CDR1 and CDR2 are MNHEY and SVGAGI. CDR3 length equals 15 residues. After removal of 0 bases from V and 8 bases from J, the junction contained 5 bases not matched to a gene. CDR3 in amino acids: CASSYSGRGREKLFF. CDR3 nucleotides: TGTGCCAGCAGTTACTCAGGCAGGGGGCGAGAAAAACTGTTTTTT.

The chain carries TRBV19 and TRBJ2-7; D perhaps matches TRBD2 (5 bases). V was shortened by 3 bases and J by 3 bases, with 18 bases between the two germline ends. This CDR3 has 16 amino acids. From germline, CDR1 is LNHDA and CDR2 SQIVND (reference sequence). The CDR3 loop is CASSMGFSREDYEQYF. DNA for the CDR3: TGTGCCAGTAGTATGGGGTTCAGCCGGGAAGACTACGAGCAGTACTTC. Complete variable domain (other parts from reference TRBV19 and TRBJ2-7): DGGITQSPKYLFRKEGQNVTLSCEQNLNHDAMYWYRQDPGQGLRLIYYSQIVNDFQKGDIAEGYSVSREKKESFPLTVTSAQKNPTAFYLCASSMGFSREDYEQYFGPGTRLTVT.

The gene calls are TRBV28 and TRBJ2-7, with TRBD2 matching over 9 bases. The trim removed 3 bases at V and 8 bases at J, leaving 11 bases unmatched. Looked up from germline, CDR1 is MDHEN and CDR2 is SYDVKM. The CDR3 contains 15 residues. CDR3 nucleotide sequence: TGTGCCAGCAGTTTCATGAGGGGGACTAGCCACCAGCAGTACTTC. Protein sequence: CASSFMRGTSHQQYF.

This clone has ten or more counts. The chain employs TRBV28 and TRBJ1-5; D is ambiguous. Trimming took off 3 bases at V and 6 bases at J, with 12 bases between the two ends. CDR1 is MDHEN and CDR2 is SYDVKM in the germline V gene. CDR3 length equals 14 residues. CDR3 residues: CASSLGLGSQPQHF. The CDR3 coding sequence is TGTGCCAGCAGTTTGGGCCTTGGGTCTCAGCCCCAGCATTTT.

The chain employs TRBV28 and TRBJ1-2; D gene ambiguous. In germline, CDR1 is MDHEN, CDR2 SYDVKM. This CDR3 is 14 amino acids long. V gave up 5 bases and J gave up 8 bases, with 18 bases separating them. Here the CDR3 DNA reads TGTGCCAGCAGTCCCCGCCGGGAAACTGGAGGCTACACCTTC. Residues: CASSPRRETGGYTF.

This clone appeared a single time. The CDR3 loop is CASSQQGRTNTGELFF. The CDR3 bases are TGCGCCAGCAGCCAACAGGGACGGACGAACACCGGGGAGCTGTTTTTT. The chain couples TRBV5-1 to TRBJ2-2; maybe TRBD1 (6 bases). The CDR3 spans 16 residues. The germline V gene encodes CDR1 SGHRS and CDR2 YFSETQ. The germline V and J ends were trimmed by 4 bases and 0 bases, with 13 bases remaining between them.

The chain has TRBV5-1 and TRBJ2-2, with 8 bases that match TRBD1. The CDR3 runs 17 residues. Trimming removed 6 bases from V and 1 base from J; junction bases left unmatched: 11. Germline V gene lookup returns CDR1 SGHRS and CDR2 YFSETQ. In DNA form, the CDR3 reads TGCGCCAGCAAGCTTCTTTCGGACAGGGTGAACACCGGGGAGCTGTTTTTT. This codes for CASKLLSDRVNTGELFF.